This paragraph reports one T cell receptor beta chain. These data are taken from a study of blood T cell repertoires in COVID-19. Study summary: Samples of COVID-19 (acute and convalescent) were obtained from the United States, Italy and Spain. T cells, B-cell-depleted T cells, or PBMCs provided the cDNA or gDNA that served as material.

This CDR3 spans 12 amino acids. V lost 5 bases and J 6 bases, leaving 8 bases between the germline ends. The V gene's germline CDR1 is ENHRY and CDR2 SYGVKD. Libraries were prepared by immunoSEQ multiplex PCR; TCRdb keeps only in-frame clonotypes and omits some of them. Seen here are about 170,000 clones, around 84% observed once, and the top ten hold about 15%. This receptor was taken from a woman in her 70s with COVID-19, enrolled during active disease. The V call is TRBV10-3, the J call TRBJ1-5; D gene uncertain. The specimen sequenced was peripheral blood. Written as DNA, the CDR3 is TGTGCCATCAGTCGAGATGGTCAGCCCCAGCATTTT. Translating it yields CAISRDGQPQHF.